This T cell receptor beta chain comes out of a study of glioma-infiltrating T cells. This clonotype has a single count. Amplification of TCR alpha and beta CDR3 regions from RNA used iRepertoire nested multiplex PCR. TCRdb re-called the multiplex PCR reads through MiXCR, storing one row per CDR3 protein. The sample contains about 2,500 distinct CDR3 sequences, 60% to 80% of which appear only once. Germline CDR1 MNHNS, CDR2 SASEGT. The V segment lost 5 bases and the J segment 8 bases; nucleotides outside the gene matches: 14. CDR3 length: 16 amino acids. The chain employs TRBV6-1 and TRBJ2-5, with TRBD2 matching 10 bases. Sequences were obtained from glioma tissue, nonneoplastic brain tissue, or PBMCs (not recorded which). The TCR was taken from a human donor with low-grade glioma or glioblastoma, undergoing nonglioma brain surgery, or in good health (not recorded which). The CDR3 DNA sequence: TGTGCCAGCAGTCTTTCGGCTAGCGGGAGAACAGATACCCAGTACTTC. Its protein product is CASSLSASGRTDTQYF.